This T cell receptor beta chain stems from a study of radiotherapy plus CTLA-4 blockade in lung cancer. Study-level background: Across the patients, objective responses occurred in approximately 20%, and disease control in around 31%.

Chemo-refractory metastatic non-small-cell lung cancer patients were treated with focal radiation plus CTLA-4 blockade with ipilimumab. Libraries were prepared by immunoSEQ multiplex PCR; TCRdb keeps only in-frame clonotypes and omits some of them. This table holds about 59,000 clones, approximately 82% found once. General study points: In blood, after radiotherapy plus ipilimumab, tumor-derived TCR clones expanded. Interferon-beta, together with early blood T cell clone dynamics, reportedly best predicted response.

The CDR3 spans 16 residues. Per germline, CDR1 SGHDN and CDR2 FVKESK. V was pared by 4 bases and J by 4 bases, with 10 bases of the junction left unmatched. As concerns this clone: Its antigen is unknown.

The specimen was peripheral blood, collected from a patient treated with radiotherapy plus ipilimumab. This TCR was sampled from a human donor with non-small cell lung cancer whose response to radiotherapy plus ipilimumab could not be evaluated. This sequence joins TRBV14 and TRBJ2-1, with TRBD1 matching 7 bases. CDR3 sequence: CASSPPRQGGYNEQFF. As DNA, the CDR3 is TGTGCCAGCAGCCCCCCGCGACAGGGTGGATACAATGAGCAGTTCTTC.